Included here is one T cell receptor (beta chain) sequence, with context. Its antigen is undetermined. Thyroid ultrasound, orbital computed tomography, TRAb, serum thyroxine and clinical symptoms formed the basis of diagnosis. This sample is drawn from a study of Graves' ophthalmopathy and Graves' hyperthyroidism. Whole-study context: Where ophthalmopathy was absent within 18 months of follow-up, hyperthyroidism was stable. Notes on the study in general: A model of 13 signatures distinguished ophthalmopathy from stable hyperthyroidism at 85% to 90% sensitivity and roughly 82% specificity. The blood repertoire also included most expanded thyroid clonotypes above 0.001 frequency.

Amplification of the TCR beta CDR3 regions used RNA transcripts (as template). Second-round multiplex PCR came after a first-round RT-PCR that employed HTBI primers. TCRdb re-derived calls from the multiplex PCR reads in MiXCR, one entry per CDR3 protein. The sample holds around 1,000,000 distinct CDR3 sequences; approximately 35% are singletons and the top ten take 11%. This TCR was sampled from an adult man with Graves' hyperthyroidism. The specimen was peripheral blood or thyroid tissue (not recorded which).

The CDR3 DNA reads TGTGCCAGCAGCGGGCCAGCAGCAAACACTGAAGCTTTCTTT. The encoded protein is CASSGPAANTEAFF. This sequence joins TRBV5-4 and TRBJ1-1; D not resolved. V gave up 4 bases and J gave up 2 bases, with 12 bases separating them. Germline V gene data show CDR1 as SGHNT and CDR2 as YYREEE (reference sequence). The CDR3 extends over 14 amino acids. Looking up the rest from reference TRBV5-4 and TRBJ1-1 gives the full variable domain: ETGVTQSPTHLIKTRGQQVTLRCSSQSGHNTVSWYQQALGQGPQFIFQYYREEENGRGNFPPRFSGLQFPNYSSELNVNALELDDSALYLCASSGPAANTEAFFGQGTRLTVV.